Listed here is a single T cell receptor beta chain. The source of the sample is a study of shared clonotypes between healthy human individuals. The method was immunoSEQ multiplex PCR; TCRdb's version includes in-frame clones alone and lacks a portion of them. The sample has a few million clones; more than 80% are singletons. The clonotype comes from a man aged 18 to 35 in good health. The sequenced sample was naive CD4+ T cells sorted from blood. Subset denoted: CD45RA+ positively selected.

In DNA, the CDR3 is TGTGCCAGCAGCTATCCCAGGGCGGGTGGGGAGACCCAGTACTTC. Translation: CASSYPRAGGETQYF. V gene TRBV5-4 combines with J gene TRBJ2-5; perhaps D is TRBD1 or TRBD2 (5 bases each). Trimming removed 3 bases at V and 5 bases at J, with 17 bases between. CDR1 SGHNT and CDR2 YYREEE come from the germline V gene (reference sequence). CDR3 length: 15 residues.